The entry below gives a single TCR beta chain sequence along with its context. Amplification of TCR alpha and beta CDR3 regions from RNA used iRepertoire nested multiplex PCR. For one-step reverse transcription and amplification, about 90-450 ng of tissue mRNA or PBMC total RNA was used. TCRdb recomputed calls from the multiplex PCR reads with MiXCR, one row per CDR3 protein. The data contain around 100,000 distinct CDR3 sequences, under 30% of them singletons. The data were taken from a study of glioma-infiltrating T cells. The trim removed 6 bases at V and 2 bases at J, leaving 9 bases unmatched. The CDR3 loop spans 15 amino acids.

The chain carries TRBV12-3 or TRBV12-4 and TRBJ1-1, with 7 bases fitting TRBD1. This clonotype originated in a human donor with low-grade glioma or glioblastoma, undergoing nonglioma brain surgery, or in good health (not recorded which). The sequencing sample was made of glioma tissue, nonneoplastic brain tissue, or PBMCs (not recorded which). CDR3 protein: CASRPRGPINTEAFF. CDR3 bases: TGTGCCAGCAGACCGAGGGGGCCGATTAACACTGAAGCTTTCTTT.